Listed here are 16 T cell receptor beta chains from one sample, sequenced in a study of T cell responses to AZD1222 COVID-19 vaccine. Method: immunoSEQ multiplex PCR; TCRdb's copy keeps in-frame clones and lacks some. The sample shows 150,000 or so clones, 88% of them seen only once. The sequencing used peripheral blood, collected on day 0 of AZD1222 vaccination. Receptors were obtained from an adult in good health.

J is TRBJ2-7 and V is TRBV5-8; 7 bases agree with TRBD1. CDR1 is SGHTS and CDR2 is YDEGEE in the germline V gene. J gave up 0 bases and V 8 bases, and 8 bases lay outside the gene matches. The length of the CDR3 is 14 residues. The CDR3 spells CASLRTGNSYEQYF. The CDR3 nucleotides read TGTGCCAGTTTGCGGACAGGTAACTCCTACGAGCAGTACTTC.

The chain employs TRBV5-4 and TRBJ1-2; 9 positions agree with TRBD1. Germline values: CDR1 SGHNT, CDR2 YYREEE (reference sequence). The length of the CDR3 is 15 residues. J gave up 2 bases and V 4 bases, and 6 bases lay outside the gene matches. For the CDR3, the DNA is TGTGCCAGCAGCCCATTTGGACAGGGGAACTATGGCTACACCTTC. The encoded protein is CASSPFGQGNYGYTF.

The V gene is TRBV18, the J gene TRBJ2-1; D perhaps matches TRBD1 (5 bases). With 3 bases removed from V and 0 bases from J, the gap between germline ends came to 15 bases. Germline-derived CDR1 and CDR2 are KGHSH and LQKENI. The CDR3 covers 17 residues. The CDR3 spells CASSPPGQGGSYNEQFF. CDR3 sequence (DNA): TGTGCCAGCTCACCCCCTGGCCAGGGTGGCTCCTACAATGAGCAGTTCTTC.

The chain combines TRBV7-9 with TRBJ2-7; D call uncertain. Germline V gene lookup returns CDR1 SEHNR and CDR2 FQNEAQ (reference sequence). V was clipped by 3 bases and J by 3 bases, with 12 bases between them. The CDR3 has 14 residues. The CDR3 nucleotides are TGTGCCAGCAGCTTCGCCGGTCTAGTCTACGAGCAGTACTTC. Translation: CASSFAGLVYEQYF.

The rearrangement joins TRBV12-3 or TRBV12-4 to TRBJ2-1, with D tentatively TRBD1 or TRBD2 (6 bases each). V was cut by 1 base and J by 7 bases, with 8 bases left in between. CDR3 size: 13 residues. In DNA, the CDR3 is TGTGCCAGCAGTTTAGGAGGGGGGAATGAGCAGTTCTTC. It translates to CASSLGGGNEQFF.

The genes are TRBV6-2 or TRBV6-3 and TRBJ2-2; D is possibly TRBD1 or TRBD2 (6 bases each). The CDR3 has 14 amino acids. Germline values: CDR1 MNHEY, CDR2 SVGEGT. V lost 4 bases, J lost 6 bases, and 12 bases lay in between. The CDR3 DNA reads as TGTGCCAGCAGTTTTGGGGGGCCGGCCGGGGAGCTGTTTTTT. Encoded protein: CASSFGGPAGELFF.

V gene TRBV7-2 combines with J gene TRBJ2-5; D not resolved. The CDR3 is made up of 15 amino acids. The germline V and J ends were trimmed by 5 bases and 2 bases, with 15 bases remaining between them. Germline V CDR1 and CDR2: SGHTA, FQGNSA. The chain's CDR3 is CASSLTSFPQETQYF. CDR3 nucleotides: TGTGCCAGCAGCCTAACGAGTTTCCCGCAAGAGACCCAGTACTTC.

The J gene is TRBJ2-1, the V gene TRBV7-2, with TRBD2 identical over 9 bases. Germline-derived CDR1 and CDR2 are SGHTA and FQGNSA. V was pared by 0 bases and J by 4 bases, with 4 bases of the junction left unmatched. CDR3 length: 16 residues. The CDR3 nucleotides are TGTGCCAGCAGCTTAGCCCCGACTAGCGGATACAATGAGCAGTTCTTC. Its protein is CASSLAPTSGYNEQFF.

This rearrangement joins TRBV6-2 or TRBV6-3 to TRBJ1-3; D remains ambiguous. This CDR3 is built from 18 residues. The germline V gene has CDR1 MNHEY and CDR2 SVGEGT. V was pared by 0 bases and J by 0 bases, with 15 bases between. The CDR3 region is CASSYSNIRDHSGNTIYF. DNA of the CDR3: TGTGCCAGCAGTTACTCAAACATCCGGGATCACTCTGGAAACACCATATATTTT.

This clone was counted a single time. The rearrangement joins TRBV5-6 to TRBJ1-6; possible D gene TRBD1, 5 bases. V dropped 5 bases and J dropped 9 bases, with 15 bases sitting between them. CDR1 and CDR2 (germline): SGHDT, YYEEEE. The CDR3 has 14 amino acids. The CDR3 sequence: CASRSRAKGSPLHF. The CDR3 nucleotides read TGTGCCAGCAGAAGCAGGGCAAAGGGTTCACCCCTCCACTTT.

The chain recombines TRBV5-8 with TRBJ2-2, with 7 bases lining up with TRBD2. The ends lost 4 bases at V and 4 bases at J; junction bases unmatched: 7. Germline CDR1 SGHTS, CDR2 YDEGEE. CDR3 length: 15 residues. The CDR3 DNA is TGTGCCAGCAGCGGCGTCGGGGAGGGCACCGGGGAGCTGTTTTTT. It is translated as CASSGVGEGTGELFF.

This chain uses TRBV15 with TRBJ1-5; possible D gene TRBD1, 5 bases. CDR3 length: 14 residues. Trimming pared 3 bases from V and 7 bases from J, leaving 13 bases between. The germline gives CDR1 LNHNV, CDR2 YYDKDF (reference sequence). The CDR3 spells CATSSRDGYQPQHF. The CDR3 bases are TGTGCCACCAGCAGCCGGGACGGATACCAGCCCCAGCATTTT.

The V call is TRBV29-1, the J call TRBJ1-1; D is ambiguous. CDR3 size: 12 residues. Germline values: CDR1 SQVTM, CDR2 ANQGSEA. V lost 0 bases and J lost 7, with 9 bases in between. The CDR3, as DNA: TGCAGCGTTGAAGAACTACAGCTTGAAGCTTTCTTT. It translates to CSVEELQLEAFF.

This clone was found once. V and J are TRBV6-1 and TRBJ1-2; 10 bases map to TRBD1. With V trimmed by 3 bases and J by 4 bases, 8 bases remained unmatched. CDR1 and CDR2 from the germline V gene are MNHNS and SASEGT. This CDR3 is 16 amino acids long. CDR3 amino acids: CASSDLGTGESYGYTF. CDR3 bases: TGTGCCAGCAGTGACCTTGGGACAGGGGAGAGCTATGGCTACACCTTC.

This chain joins TRBV6-1 and TRBJ2-1; D uncertain. The V gene lost 2 bases and the J gene lost 11 bases, with 7 bases spanning the gap. CDR1 is MNHNS, CDR2 SASEGT, per germline. This CDR3 contains 11 residues. This chain's CDR3 is CASSEKRQQFF. The CDR3 DNA follows: TGTGCCAGCAGTGAAAAACGACAGCAGTTCTTC.

The chain uses TRBV9 and TRBJ2-7; 9 nucleotides align to TRBD1. With V trimmed by 0 bases and J by 3 bases, 1 base remained unmatched. Per the germline V gene, CDR1 is SGDLS and CDR2 is YYNGEE. CDR3 size: 14 residues. The CDR3 sequence is CASSVGTGDYEQYF. In DNA, the CDR3 is TGTGCCAGCAGCGTAGGGACAGGGGACTACGAGCAGTACTTC.